These T cell receptor beta chains were read from a single sample in a study of blood T cell repertoires in COVID-19. TCRdb keeps only in-frame clones here, not all; method: immunoSEQ multiplex PCR. The sample has approximately 110,000 clones, approximately 89% seen once. The specimen was peripheral blood. These receptors were collected from a woman aged 60-75 years with COVID-19, enrolled during active disease. Both conserved end residues are part of each CDR3. A D gene is named only where the DNA matches it firmly. Expanded clones get a size class; other rows say once, few or many, or leave the size out.

NA	TRBJ1-3	NA	TRBV4-1	TGCGCCAGCAGCCAACTCAACGTTCCGGGTGCGGGAAACACCATATATTTT	CASSQLNVPGAGNTIYF
NA	TRBJ2-7	TRBD1	TRBV7-2	TGTGCCAGCACCTTTCGGGGGACAGGGGGCTACGAGCAGTACTTC	CASTFRGTGGYEQYF
NA	TRBJ1-1	TRBD1	TRBV5-1	TGCGCCAGCAGCCGACAGGGGGGAAGCACTGAAGCTTTCTTT	CASSRQGGSTEAFF
NA	TRBJ1-2	TRBD1	TRBV27	TGTGCCAGCAGTTTAACAGGGGGGGGCTATAACTATGGCTACACCTTC	CASSLTGGGYNYGYTF
NA	TRBJ2-7	NA	TRBV7-9	TGTGCCAGCAGCTTATCAGGTAGCTACGAGCAGTACTTC	CASSLSGSYEQYF
NA	TRBJ2-5	TRBD2	TRBV19	TGTGCCAGTAGTATATCAATAGCGGGGGGGCTAGAGACCCAGTACTTC	CASSISIAGGLETQYF
NA	TRBJ1-6	NA	TRBV3-1/TRBV3-2	TGTGCCAGCAGCCAAAAGGGGGGGGCGGGATCCTATAATTCACCCCTCCACTTT	CASSQKGGAGSYNSPLHF
NA	TRBJ1-5	NA	TRBV6-5	TGTGCCAGCAGTTACTCAGGGACACAAAATCAGCCCCAGCATTTT	CASSYSGTQNQPQHF
NA	TRBJ1-6	NA	TRBV18	TGTGCCAGCTCACCCCGCAGGGATGAACCCCTCCACTTT	CASSPRRDEPLHF
NA	TRBJ2-3	NA	TRBV3-1/TRBV3-2	TGTGCCAGCAGCCAAGATCTCGGGGTCACAGATACGCAGTATTTT	CASSQDLGVTDTQYF
NA	TRBJ2-2	TRBD1	TRBV6-2/TRBV6-3	TGTGCCAGCAGTTACACAGGGGTGGGCGGGGAGCTGTTTTTT	CASSYTGVGGELFF
NA	TRBJ1-4	TRBD1	TRBV7-9	TGTGCCAGCAGCTTAGCCACAGGGGTTGAGGAAAAACTGTTTTTT	CASSLATGVEEKLFF
once	TRBJ1-6	NA	TRBV9	TGTGCCAGCAGCGTAGAGGACAAAAATACACCCCTCCACTTT	CASSVEDKNTPLHF
NA	TRBJ1-2	NA	TRBV6-5	TGTGCCAGCAAATGGGCAGGAAACTATGGCTACACCTTC	CASKWAGNYGYTF
NA	TRBJ2-5	TRBD1	TRBV19	TGTGCCAGTAGTCCGGGACAGGGAAGAGAGACCCAGTACTTC	CASSPGQGRETQYF
NA	TRBJ2-1	NA	TRBV12-3/TRBV12-4	TGTGCCAGCGGGGACAACGTGGGCAATGAGCAGTTCTTC	CASGDNVGNEQFF
NA	TRBJ1-1	TRBD1	TRBV27	TGTGCCAGCAGTGGCGGACAGGGGCCTCGGGCAGCTTTCTTT	CASSGGQGPRAAFF
NA	TRBJ1-5	NA	TRBV3-1/TRBV3-2	TGTGCCAGCAGCCAAGGAGGCGCTTCGATGCCCCAGCATTTT	CASSQGGASMPQHF
NA	TRBJ1-2	NA	TRBV29-1	TGCAGCGTTGAAGGGCAGCAGGGTAGGGGGAGCGGCTACACCTTC	CSVEGQQGRGSGYTF
NA	TRBJ1-2	NA	TRBV2	TGTGCCAGCAGTGAACAACAGCTTATCTTC	CASSEQQLIF
NA	TRBJ2-1	TRBD2	TRBV4-2	TGTGCCAGCAGCCAAGATCGGGCCGGTATACTAGCGGACTCCTACAATGAGCAGTTCTTC	CASSQDRAGILADSYNEQFF
NA	TRBJ1-2	TRBD1	TRBV28	TGTGCCTACCAAAGCCCTGGACAGGTCGGCACTAATGGCTACACCTTC	CAYQSPGQVGTNGYTF
NA	TRBJ1-6	NA	TRBV18	TGTGCCAGCTCACCAAGGGATGGGGGGGGTAATAATTCACCCCTCCACTTT	CASSPRDGGGNNSPLHF
once	TRBJ2-7	TRBD1	TRBV19	TGTGCCAGTAGTATTCCCCCGGGACAGGGGATTGGCACCTACGAGCAGTACTTC	CASSIPPGQGIGTYEQYF
NA	TRBJ2-5	TRBD1	TRBV6-1	TGTGCCAGCAGTGATGGGACAGGGGTTGAGACCCAGTACTTC	CASSDGTGVETQYF
NA	TRBJ1-2	NA	TRBV5-1	TGCGCCAGCAGCTTTGATAGGAGCGGCGACTATGGCTACACCTTC	CASSFDRSGDYGYTF
NA	TRBJ1-4	TRBD1	TRBV7-2	TGTGCCAGCAGCCCCCCTAGAGGGGGCACTAATGAAAAACTGTTTTTT	CASSPPRGGTNEKLFF